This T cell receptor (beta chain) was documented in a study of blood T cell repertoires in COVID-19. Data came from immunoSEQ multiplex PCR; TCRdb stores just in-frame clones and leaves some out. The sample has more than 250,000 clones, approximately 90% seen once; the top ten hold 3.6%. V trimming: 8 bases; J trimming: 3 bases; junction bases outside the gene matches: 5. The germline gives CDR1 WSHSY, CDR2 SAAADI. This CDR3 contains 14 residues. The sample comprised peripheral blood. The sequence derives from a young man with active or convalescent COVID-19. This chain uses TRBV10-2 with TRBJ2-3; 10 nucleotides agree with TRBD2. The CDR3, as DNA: TGCGCCAGCGCGGCTAGCGGGGGAACAGATACGCAGTATTTT. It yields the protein CASAASGGTDTQYF.